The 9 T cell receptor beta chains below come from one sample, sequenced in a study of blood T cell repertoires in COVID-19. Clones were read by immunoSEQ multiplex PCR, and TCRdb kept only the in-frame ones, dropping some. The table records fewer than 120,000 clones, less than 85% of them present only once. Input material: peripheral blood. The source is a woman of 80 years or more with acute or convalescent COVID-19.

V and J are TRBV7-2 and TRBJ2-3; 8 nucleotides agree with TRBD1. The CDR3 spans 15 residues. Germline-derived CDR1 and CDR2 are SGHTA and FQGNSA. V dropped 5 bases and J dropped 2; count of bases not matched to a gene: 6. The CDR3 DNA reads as TGTGCCAGCAGCCTATGGACAGGGCTCACAGATACGCAGTATTTT. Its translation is CASSLWTGLTDTQYF.

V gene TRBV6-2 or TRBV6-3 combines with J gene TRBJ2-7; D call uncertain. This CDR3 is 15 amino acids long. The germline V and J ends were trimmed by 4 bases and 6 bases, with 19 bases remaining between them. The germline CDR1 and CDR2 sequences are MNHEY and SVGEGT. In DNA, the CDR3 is TGTGCCAGCAGTTCAAATTTTCGCATCAGAGGCGAGCAGTACTTC. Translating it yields CASSSNFRIRGEQYF.

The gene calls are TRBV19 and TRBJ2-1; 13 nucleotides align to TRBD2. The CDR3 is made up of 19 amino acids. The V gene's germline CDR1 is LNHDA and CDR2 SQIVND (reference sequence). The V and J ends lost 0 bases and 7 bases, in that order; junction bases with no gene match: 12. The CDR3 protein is CASSIDFTSGREKRNEQFF. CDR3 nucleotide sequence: TGTGCCAGTAGTATAGATTTTACTAGCGGGAGGGAAAAAAGAAATGAGCAGTTCTTC.

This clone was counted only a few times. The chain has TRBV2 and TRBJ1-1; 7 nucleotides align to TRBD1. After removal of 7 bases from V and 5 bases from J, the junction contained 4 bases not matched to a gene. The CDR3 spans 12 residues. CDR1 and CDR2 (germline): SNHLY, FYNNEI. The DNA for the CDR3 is TGTGCCAGCACTCCCAGGGGGACTGAAGCTTTCTTT. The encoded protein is CASTPRGTEAFF.

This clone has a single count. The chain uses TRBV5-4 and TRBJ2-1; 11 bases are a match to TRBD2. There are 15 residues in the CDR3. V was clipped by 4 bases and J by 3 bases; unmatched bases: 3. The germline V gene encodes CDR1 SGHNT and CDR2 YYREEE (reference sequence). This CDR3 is CASSPGLADYNEQFF. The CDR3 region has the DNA TGTGCCAGCAGCCCGGGACTAGCGGACTACAATGAGCAGTTCTTC.

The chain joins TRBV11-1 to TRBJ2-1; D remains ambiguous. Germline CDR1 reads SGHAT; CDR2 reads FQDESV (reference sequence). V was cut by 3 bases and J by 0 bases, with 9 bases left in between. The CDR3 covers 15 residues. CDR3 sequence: CASSFDRSSYNEQFF. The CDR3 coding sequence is TGTGCCAGCAGCTTCGACCGGAGCTCCTACAATGAGCAGTTCTTC.

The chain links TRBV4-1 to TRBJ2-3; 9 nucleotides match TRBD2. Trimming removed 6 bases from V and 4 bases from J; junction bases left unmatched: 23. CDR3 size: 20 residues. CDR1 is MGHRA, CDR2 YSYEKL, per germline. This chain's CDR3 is CASRREALAGSLRGADTQYF. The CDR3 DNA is TGCGCCAGCAGACGTGAAGCGCTAGCGGGGTCTCTAAGGGGAGCAGATACGCAGTATTTT.

The CDR3: CASSLTTGNQPQHF. The CDR3 nucleotides read TGTGCCAGCAGCCTGACGACAGGGAATCAGCCCCAGCATTTT. This rearrangement joins TRBV7-9 to TRBJ1-5; 7 nucleotides align to TRBD1. The germline gives CDR1 SEHNR, CDR2 FQNEAQ (reference sequence). The V and J ends lost 5 bases and 4 bases, in that order; junction bases with no gene match: 5. The CDR3 spans 14 residues.

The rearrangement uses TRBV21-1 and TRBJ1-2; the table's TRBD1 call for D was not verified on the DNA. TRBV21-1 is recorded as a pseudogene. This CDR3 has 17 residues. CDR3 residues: CASSARDRAITNYGYTF. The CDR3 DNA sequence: TGTGCCAGCAGCGCCCGGGACAGGGCCATTACTAACTATGGCTACACCTTC.